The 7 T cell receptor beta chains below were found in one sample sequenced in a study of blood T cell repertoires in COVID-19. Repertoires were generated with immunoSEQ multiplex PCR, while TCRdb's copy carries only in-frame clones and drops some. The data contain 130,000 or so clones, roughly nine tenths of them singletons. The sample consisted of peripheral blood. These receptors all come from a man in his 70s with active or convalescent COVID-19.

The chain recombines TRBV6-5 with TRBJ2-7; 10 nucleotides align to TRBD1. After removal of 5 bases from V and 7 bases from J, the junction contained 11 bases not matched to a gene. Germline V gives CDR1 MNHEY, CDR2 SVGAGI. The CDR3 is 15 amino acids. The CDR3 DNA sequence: TGTGCCAGCAGTAAGGGGAGGGACAGGGGTCGGGAGCAGTACTTC. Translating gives CASSKGRDRGREQYF.

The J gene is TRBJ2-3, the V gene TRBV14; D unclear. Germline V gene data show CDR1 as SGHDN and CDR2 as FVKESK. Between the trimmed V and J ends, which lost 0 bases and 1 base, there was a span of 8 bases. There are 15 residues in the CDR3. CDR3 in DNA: TGTGCCAGCAGCCAAGAGGTCGGTCGCACAGATACGCAGTATTTT. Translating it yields CASSQEVGRTDTQYF.

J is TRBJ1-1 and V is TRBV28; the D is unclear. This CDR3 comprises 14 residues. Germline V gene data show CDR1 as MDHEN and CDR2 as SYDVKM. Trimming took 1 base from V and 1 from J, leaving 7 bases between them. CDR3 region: CASSLLHQNTEAFF. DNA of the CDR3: TGTGCCAGCAGTTTATTACACCAGAACACTGAAGCTTTCTTT.

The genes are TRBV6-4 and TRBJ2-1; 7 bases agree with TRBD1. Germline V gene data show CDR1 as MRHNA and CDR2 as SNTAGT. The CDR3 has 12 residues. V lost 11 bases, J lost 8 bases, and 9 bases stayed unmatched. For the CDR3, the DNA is TGTGCCGGTATCGACAGGGCCGATGAGCAGTTCTTC. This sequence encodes CAGIDRADEQFF.

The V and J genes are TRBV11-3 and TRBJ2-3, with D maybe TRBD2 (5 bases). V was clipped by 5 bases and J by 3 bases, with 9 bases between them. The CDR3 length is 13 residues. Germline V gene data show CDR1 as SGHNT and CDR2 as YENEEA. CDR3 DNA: TGTGCCAGCAGCGGCTGGGAGACAGATACGCAGTATTTT. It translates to CASSGWETDTQYF.

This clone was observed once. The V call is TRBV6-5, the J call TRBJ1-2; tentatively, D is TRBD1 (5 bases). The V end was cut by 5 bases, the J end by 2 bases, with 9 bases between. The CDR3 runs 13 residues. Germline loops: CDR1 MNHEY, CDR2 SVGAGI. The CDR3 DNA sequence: TGTGCCAGCAGTCCGACAGCAAACTATGGCTACACCTTC. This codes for CASSPTANYGYTF.

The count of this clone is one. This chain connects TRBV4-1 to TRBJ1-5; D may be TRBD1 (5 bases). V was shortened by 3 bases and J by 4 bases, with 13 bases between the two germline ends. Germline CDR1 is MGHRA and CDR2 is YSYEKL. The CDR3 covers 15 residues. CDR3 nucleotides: TGCGCCAGCAGCCAGGTATGGGGGGAAAATCAGCCCCAGCATTTT. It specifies CASSQVWGENQPQHF.